The rows below give T cell receptor beta chains drawn from one sample of a study of CD8+CD57+ T cells in acquired aplastic anemia. Using its own MiXCR run on the reads, TCRdb lists one record per CDR3 protein. Among about 200,000 distinct CDR3 sequences, 50% to 70% were seen once, and the ten largest hold around three fifths. Sequencing input: sorted CD4+, CD8+, or CD8+CD57+ T cells (not recorded which) from PBMCs. The receptors shown here come from a human donor with aplastic anemia. The CDR3 runs from the conserved cysteine through the conserved F or W. Fields, in order: clone size, V gene, D gene, CDR3 length, J gene, CDR3 DNA, CDR3 protein. D genes are given only for firm matches. A clone size is listed for some rows: how often the clone was seen (once, few, many), or a class if it is expanded.

clone_size: -; v_call: TRBV7-9; d_call: -; cdr3_length: 14; j_call: TRBJ2-3; cdr3_nt: TGTGCCAGCAGCTTCGGAACGGGGACAGATACGCAGTATTTT; cdr3_aa: CASSFGTGTDTQYF
clone_size: -; v_call: TRBV5-1; d_call: -; cdr3_length: 14; j_call: TRBJ1-1; cdr3_nt: TGCGCCAGCAGCTTGGTGGGGGGGGTTACTGAAGCTTTCTTT; cdr3_aa: CASSLVGGVTEAFF
clone_size: -; v_call: TRBV7-9; d_call: TRBD1; cdr3_length: 16; j_call: TRBJ1-6; cdr3_nt: TGTGCCAGCAGTTCAAAAAATACAGGGGTGGGTTCACCCCTCCACTTT; cdr3_aa: CASSSKNTGVGSPLHF
clone_size: once; v_call: TRBV7-2; d_call: TRBD2; cdr3_length: 15; j_call: TRBJ2-1; cdr3_nt: TGTGCCAGCAGTCGGACTAGCGGGGTTTACAATGAGCAGTTCTTC; cdr3_aa: CASSRTSGVYNEQFF
clone_size: -; v_call: TRBV9; d_call: TRBD2; cdr3_length: 17; j_call: TRBJ2-1; cdr3_nt: TGTGCCAGCAGCGTAGAGGCTAGCGGGATCTGGGTCGGTGAGCAGTTCTTC; cdr3_aa: CASSVEASGIWVGEQFF
clone_size: few; v_call: TRBV7-7; d_call: -; cdr3_length: 13; j_call: TRBJ1-6; cdr3_nt: TGTGCCAGCAGCATGACCCTAACGGCACCCCTCCACTTT; cdr3_aa: CASSMTLTAPLHF
clone_size: -; v_call: TRBV5-1; d_call: -; cdr3_length: 14; j_call: TRBJ2-7; cdr3_nt: TGCGCCAGCAGCGAGAACCTGCAGGGATCCGAGCAGTACTTC; cdr3_aa: CASSENLQGSEQYF
clone_size: -; v_call: TRBV24-1; d_call: -; cdr3_length: 16; j_call: TRBJ1-5; cdr3_nt: TGTGCCACCAGTGACCCAGGACAACCTAGCAATCAGCCCCAGCATTTT; cdr3_aa: CATSDPGQPSNQPQHF
clone_size: once; v_call: TRBV19; d_call: -; cdr3_length: 17; j_call: TRBJ2-6; cdr3_nt: TGTGCCAGTAGTATTCGGACAGATGGCTCTGGGGCCAACGTCCTGACTTTC; cdr3_aa: CASSIRTDGSGANVLTF
clone_size: -; v_call: TRBV4-3; d_call: TRBD2; cdr3_length: 13; j_call: TRBJ2-7; cdr3_nt: TGCGCCAGCAGCTCTGATAGCGGGTACGAGCAGTACTTC; cdr3_aa: CASSSDSGYEQYF
clone_size: -; v_call: TRBV7-2; d_call: TRBD1; cdr3_length: 14; j_call: TRBJ2-5; cdr3_nt: TGTGCCAGCAGCAAAGCGACAGGGGACGAGACCCAGTACTTC; cdr3_aa: CASSKATGDETQYF
clone_size: -; v_call: TRBV19; d_call: -; cdr3_length: 14; j_call: TRBJ1-1; cdr3_nt: TGTGCCAGTAGTATAGAGCCCTCGAACACTGAAGCTTTCTTT; cdr3_aa: CASSIEPSNTEAFF
clone_size: -; v_call: TRBV9; d_call: -; cdr3_length: 12; j_call: TRBJ2-3; cdr3_nt: TGTGCCAGCAGCCCCAACACAGATACGCAGTATTTT; cdr3_aa: CASSPNTDTQYF
clone_size: -; v_call: TRBV20-1; d_call: TRBD1; cdr3_length: 13; j_call: TRBJ1-1; cdr3_nt: TGCAGTGCTGGACAGGGCTTAGACGCTGAAGCTTTCTTT; cdr3_aa: CSAGQGLDAEAFF
clone_size: once; v_call: TRBV20-1; d_call: TRBD1; cdr3_length: 16; j_call: TRBJ1-4; cdr3_nt: TGCAGTGCTAGACTACAGGGGGCGCGATTGGAAGAAAAACTGTTTTTT; cdr3_aa: CSARLQGARLEEKLFF
clone_size: -; v_call: TRBV24-1; d_call: TRBD1; cdr3_length: 17; j_call: TRBJ1-5; cdr3_nt: TGTGCCACCAGCCCTTCACAGGGGGCCTTGGGGAATCAGCCCCAGCATTTT; cdr3_aa: CATSPSQGALGNQPQHF
clone_size: -; v_call: TRBV7-9; d_call: TRBD2; cdr3_length: 20; j_call: TRBJ2-5; cdr3_nt: TGTGCCAGCAGCTTACTGAGGACTAGCGGGGGGGCGTTCCCCCAAGAGACCCAGTACTTC; cdr3_aa: CASSLLRTSGGAFPQETQYF
clone_size: -; v_call: TRBV9; d_call: -; cdr3_length: 13; j_call: TRBJ1-5; cdr3_nt: TGTGCCAGCGGCGAGGGGGGCAATCAGCCCCAGCATTTT; cdr3_aa: CASGEGGNQPQHF
clone_size: -; v_call: TRBV4-1; d_call: TRBD2; cdr3_length: 16; j_call: TRBJ2-7; cdr3_nt: TGCGCCAGCAGCCAAGATCTAGCGGGGGCCATTTACGAGCAGTACTTC; cdr3_aa: CASSQDLAGAIYEQYF
clone_size: -; v_call: TRBV20-1; d_call: TRBD2; cdr3_length: 14; j_call: TRBJ2-7; cdr3_nt: TGCAGTGCTCCACTAGCGGGGGTTAACTACGAGCAGTACTTC; cdr3_aa: CSAPLAGVNYEQYF
clone_size: -; v_call: TRBV5-1; d_call: TRBD1; cdr3_length: 14; j_call: TRBJ2-7; cdr3_nt: TGCGCCAGCAGCTTGCAACAGGGGGCCAACGAGCAGTACTTC; cdr3_aa: CASSLQQGANEQYF
clone_size: -; v_call: TRBV10-3; d_call: -; cdr3_length: 15; j_call: TRBJ2-7; cdr3_nt: TGTGCCATCAGAAGGGGGGAGACAGTTACCTACGAGCGGTACTTC; cdr3_aa: CAIRRGETVTYERYF
clone_size: -; v_call: TRBV5-1; d_call: TRBD1; cdr3_length: 14; j_call: TRBJ1-1; cdr3_nt: TGCGCCAGCAGCTTTACAGGGGGCGAGGCTGAAGCTTTCTTT; cdr3_aa: CASSFTGGEAEAFF
clone_size: -; v_call: TRBV20-1; d_call: TRBD1; cdr3_length: 15; j_call: TRBJ2-7; cdr3_nt: TGCAGTGCTTGGGGCCTGGACAGGGCTGGCCACGAGCAGTACTTC; cdr3_aa: CSAWGLDRAGHEQYF
clone_size: -; v_call: TRBV20-1; d_call: TRBD1; cdr3_length: 15; j_call: TRBJ2-7; cdr3_nt: TGCAGTGCTAGTCCCGGGACAGGGAGTTCCTACGAGCAGTACTTC; cdr3_aa: CSASPGTGSSYEQYF
clone_size: once; v_call: TRBV29-1; d_call: -; cdr3_length: 12; j_call: TRBJ2-1; cdr3_nt: TGCAGCGTTGAAATTGCCTACAATGAGCAGTTCTTC; cdr3_aa: CSVEIAYNEQFF
clone_size: -; v_call: TRBV20-1; d_call: TRBD2; cdr3_length: 14; j_call: TRBJ2-3; cdr3_nt: TGCAGTGCTTCGACTAGCGGGGGGTCAGATACGCAGTATTTT; cdr3_aa: CSASTSGGSDTQYF
clone_size: -; v_call: TRBV10-3; d_call: TRBD1; cdr3_length: 15; j_call: TRBJ2-7; cdr3_nt: TGTGCCAGCAGTGGGGACAGACCGTCCATGAGGGAGCAGTACTTC; cdr3_aa: CASSGDRPSMREQYF
clone_size: -; v_call: TRBV5-6; d_call: TRBD2; cdr3_length: 16; j_call: TRBJ2-3; cdr3_nt: TGTGCCAGCAGCTTGCAACTAGCGGGGCTAACAGATACGCAGTATTTT; cdr3_aa: CASSLQLAGLTDTQYF